This T cell receptor beta chain stems from a study of blood T cells in healthy people across ages. Concerning this clonotype itself: At one end the junction does not follow the germline gene, possibly because of a read error.

The CDR3 is 16 residues long. Germline V gene lookup returns CDR1 DFQATT and CDR2 SNEGSKA (reference sequence). With a J-beta primer mix and a sample-barcoded 5' primer, a second PCR ran about 6 to 11 cycles. TCRdb reprocessed the 5' RACE reads with MiXCR, giving one entry per CDR3 protein. The data hold just under 550,000 distinct CDR3 sequences, with more than 20% observed a single time. These sequences were also reported in another study, on T cells of mothers and their children.

The receptor's source is a boy aged 10-17 years in good health. The sample was blood. The chain joins TRBV20-1 to TRBJ2-1; a possible D gene is TRBD2 (5 bases). The CDR3 nucleotides are TGCAGTGCTAGGGCCGAGGTAGGAGGCTCCTACAGTGAGCAGTTCTTC. This codes for CSARAEVGGSYSEQFF.